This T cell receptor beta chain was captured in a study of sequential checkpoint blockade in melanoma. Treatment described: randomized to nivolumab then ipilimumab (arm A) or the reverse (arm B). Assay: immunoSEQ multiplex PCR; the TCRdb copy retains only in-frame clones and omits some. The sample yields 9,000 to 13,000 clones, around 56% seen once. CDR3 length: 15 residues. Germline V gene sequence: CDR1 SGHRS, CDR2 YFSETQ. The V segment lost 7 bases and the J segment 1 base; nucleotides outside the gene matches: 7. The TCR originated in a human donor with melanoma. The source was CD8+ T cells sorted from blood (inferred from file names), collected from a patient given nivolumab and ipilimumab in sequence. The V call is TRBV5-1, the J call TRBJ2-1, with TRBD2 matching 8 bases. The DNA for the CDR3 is TGCGCCAGCGGCCCCACTAGCGGTTCCTACAATGAGCAGTTCTTC. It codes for CASGPTSGSYNEQFF.